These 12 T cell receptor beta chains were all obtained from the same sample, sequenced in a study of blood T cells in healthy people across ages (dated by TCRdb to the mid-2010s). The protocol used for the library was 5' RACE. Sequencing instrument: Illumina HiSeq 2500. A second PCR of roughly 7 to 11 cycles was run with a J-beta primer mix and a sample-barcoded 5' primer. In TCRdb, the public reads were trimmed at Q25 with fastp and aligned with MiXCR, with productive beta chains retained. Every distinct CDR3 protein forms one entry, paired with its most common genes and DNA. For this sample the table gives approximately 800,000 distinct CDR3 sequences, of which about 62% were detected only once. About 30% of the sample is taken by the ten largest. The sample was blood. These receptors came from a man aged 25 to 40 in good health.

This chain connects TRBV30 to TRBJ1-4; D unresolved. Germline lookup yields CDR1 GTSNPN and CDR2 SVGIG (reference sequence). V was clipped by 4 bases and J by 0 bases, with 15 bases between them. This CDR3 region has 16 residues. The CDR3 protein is CAWTLKDGATNEKLFF. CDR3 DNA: TGTGCCTGGACCTTGAAGGACGGGGCAACTAATGAAAAACTGTTTTTT.

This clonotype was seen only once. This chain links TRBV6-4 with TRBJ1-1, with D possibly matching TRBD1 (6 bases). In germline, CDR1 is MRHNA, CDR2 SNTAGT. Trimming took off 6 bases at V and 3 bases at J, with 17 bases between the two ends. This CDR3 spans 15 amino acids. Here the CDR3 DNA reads TGTGCCAGCAGGGAAGTACCAGGGGCGGACACTGAAGCTTTCTTT. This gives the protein CASREVPGADTEAFF.

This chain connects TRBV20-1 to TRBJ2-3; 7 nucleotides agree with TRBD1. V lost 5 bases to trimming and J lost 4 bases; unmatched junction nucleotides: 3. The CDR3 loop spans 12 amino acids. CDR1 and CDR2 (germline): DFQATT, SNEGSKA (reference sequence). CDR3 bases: TGCAGTGCTGAGGGGGCTGCAGATACGCAGTATTTT. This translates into CSAEGAADTQYF.

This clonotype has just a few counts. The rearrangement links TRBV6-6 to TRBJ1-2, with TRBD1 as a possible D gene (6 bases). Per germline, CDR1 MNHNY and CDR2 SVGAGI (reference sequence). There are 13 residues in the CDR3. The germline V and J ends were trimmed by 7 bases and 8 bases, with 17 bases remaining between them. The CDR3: CASTPGGAWGYTF. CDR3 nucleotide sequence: TGTGCCAGCACCCCGGGGGGGGCGTGGGGCTACACCTTC.

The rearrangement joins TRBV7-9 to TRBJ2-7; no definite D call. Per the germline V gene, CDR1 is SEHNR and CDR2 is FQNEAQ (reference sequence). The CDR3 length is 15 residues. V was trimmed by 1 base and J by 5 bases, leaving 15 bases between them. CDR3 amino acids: CASSLDSRRNHEQYF. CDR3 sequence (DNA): TGTGCCAGCAGCTTAGACAGCCGTCGGAACCACGAGCAGTACTTC.

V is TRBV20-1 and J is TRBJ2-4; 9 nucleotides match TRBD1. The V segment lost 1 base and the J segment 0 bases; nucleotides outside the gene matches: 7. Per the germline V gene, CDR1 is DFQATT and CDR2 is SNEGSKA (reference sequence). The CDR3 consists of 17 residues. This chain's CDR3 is CSARGTGEILAKNIQYF. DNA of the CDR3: TGCAGTGCTAGAGGGACAGGGGAGATACTAGCCAAAAACATTCAGTACTTC.

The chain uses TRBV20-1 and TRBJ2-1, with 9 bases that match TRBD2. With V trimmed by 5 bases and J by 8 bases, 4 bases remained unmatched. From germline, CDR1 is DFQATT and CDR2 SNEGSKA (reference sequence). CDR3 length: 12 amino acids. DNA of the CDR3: TGCAGTGCTGGGGGACTAGCCCATGAGCAGTTCTTC. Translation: CSAGGLAHEQFF.

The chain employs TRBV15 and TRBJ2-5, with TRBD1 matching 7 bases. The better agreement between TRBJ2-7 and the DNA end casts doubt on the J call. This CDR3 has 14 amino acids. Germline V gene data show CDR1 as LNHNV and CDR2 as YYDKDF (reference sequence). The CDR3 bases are TGTGCCACCAGCAGAGGCCCCAGGGGGAACGAGCAGTACTTC. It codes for CATSRGPRGNEQYF.

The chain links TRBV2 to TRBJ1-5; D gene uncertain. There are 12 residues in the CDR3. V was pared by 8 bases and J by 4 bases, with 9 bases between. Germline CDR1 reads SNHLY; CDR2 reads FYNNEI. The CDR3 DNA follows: TGTGCCAGCCACGTAGCAAATCAGCCCCAGCATTTT. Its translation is CASHVANQPQHF.

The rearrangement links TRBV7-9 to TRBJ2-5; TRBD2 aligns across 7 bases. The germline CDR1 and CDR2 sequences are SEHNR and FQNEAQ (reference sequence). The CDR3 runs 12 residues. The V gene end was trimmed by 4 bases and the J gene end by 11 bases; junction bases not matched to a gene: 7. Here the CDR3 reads CASSSVTREQYF. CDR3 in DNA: TGTGCCAGCAGCTCTGTAACGCGGGAGCAGTACTTC.

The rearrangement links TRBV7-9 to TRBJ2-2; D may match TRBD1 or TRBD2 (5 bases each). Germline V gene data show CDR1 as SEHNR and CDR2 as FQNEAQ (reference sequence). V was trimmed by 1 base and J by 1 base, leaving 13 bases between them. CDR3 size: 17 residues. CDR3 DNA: TGTGCCAGCAGCTTAGAACGGGGCAGTGTGAACACCGGGGAGCTGTTTTTT. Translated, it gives CASSLERGSVNTGELFF.

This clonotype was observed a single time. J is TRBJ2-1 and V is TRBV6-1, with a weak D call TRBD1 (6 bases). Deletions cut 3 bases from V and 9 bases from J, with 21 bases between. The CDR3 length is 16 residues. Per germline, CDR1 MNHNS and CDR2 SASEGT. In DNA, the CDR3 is TGTGCCAGCAGTGAGGCGGATTCACCGGGACACGCTGAGCAGTTCTTC. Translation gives CASSEADSPGHAEQFF.